A selection of T cell receptor beta chains follows, all from one sample in a study of CD8 T cells in Susac syndrome. A single record per CDR3 protein comes from TCRdb applying MiXCR to the immunoSEQ multiplex PCR reads. The profile shows hundreds of thousands of distinct CDR3 sequences, less than 96% of them singletons. The specimen was CD4+ T cells from PBMCs. Receptors were obtained from a human donor with Susac syndrome. The CDR3 runs from the conserved cysteine through the conserved F or W. The order of the fields is CDR3 protein, D gene, J gene, V gene. A D gene is named only where the DNA matches it firmly.

CDR3: CASSQGVKGPDNEQFF
D: .
J: TRBJ2-1
V: TRBV3-1

CDR3: CASSLVAGSEQFF
D: .
J: TRBJ2-1
V: TRBV11-3

CDR3: CASSLALSEEDLNEQYF
D: .
J: TRBJ2-7
V: TRBV5-1

CDR3: CASSPQTVSYEQYF
D: .
J: TRBJ2-7
V: TRBV7-9

CDR3: CSASPRGGSSTDTQYF
D: .
J: TRBJ2-3
V: TRBV29-1

CDR3: CASTGGSVAANVLTF
D: .
J: TRBJ2-6
V: TRBV5-1

CDR3: CASSEFGGGYGYTF
D: .
J: TRBJ1-2
V: TRBV25-1

CDR3: CASTSTTGRTQYF
D: .
J: TRBJ2-5
V: TRBV2

CDR3: CASSSGTGGEVEKLFF
D: TRBD1
J: TRBJ1-4
V: TRBV7-9

CDR3: CASSVGQGITEAFF
D: TRBD1
J: TRBJ1-1
V: TRBV27

CDR3: CSTLGTGGSNTEAFF
D: .
J: TRBJ1-1
V: TRBV29-1

CDR3: CASSTRYMTGRLGYTF
D: TRBD1
J: TRBJ1-2
V: TRBV3-1

CDR3: CAWSLRGGVETQYF
D: .
J: TRBJ2-5
V: TRBV30

CDR3: CASSDRDRGNEQYF
D: TRBD1
J: TRBJ2-7
V: TRBV28

CDR3: CASSSTSGSNYGYTF
D: .
J: TRBJ1-2
V: TRBV9

CDR3: CASSLSGSAYNEQFF
D: TRBD2
J: TRBJ2-1
V: TRBV7-9